Following are 20 T cell receptor beta chains from one sample sequenced in a study of cytomegalovirus exposure and HLA in healthy donors. The PCR contained 60 Vbeta and 13 Jbeta primers. Here immunoSEQ multiplex PCR was the method, and the copy in TCRdb shows in-frame clones only, minus some. The data hold more than 90,000 clones, with roughly 67% observed a single time. The sequenced material came from PBMCs. Receptors were obtained from a boy younger than 18 in good health and CMV-seropositive.

This clone has just a few counts. The chain combines TRBV10-3 with TRBJ2-7; TRBD1 aligns across 7 bases. CDR1 is ENHRY, CDR2 SYGVKD, per germline. With V trimmed by 8 bases and J by 0 bases, 13 bases remained unmatched. This CDR3 spans 16 amino acids. The CDR3 protein is CAIPIEWDRVSYEQYF. The CDR3 DNA sequence: TGTGCCATCCCTATCGAATGGGACAGAGTCTCCTACGAGCAGTACTTC.

CDR3 in DNA: TGTGCCAGCAGTGAGGAGGGGGCTCATTCACCCCTCCACTTT. This translates into CASSEEGAHSPLHF. This sequence joins TRBV6-1 and TRBJ1-6; 7 bases map to TRBD1. Losses at the gene ends were 3 bases for V and 8 bases for J; bases not matched to a gene: 4. The CDR3 loop spans 14 amino acids. Germline V gene sequence: CDR1 MNHNS, CDR2 SASEGT.

V usage is TRBV4-3 and J usage is TRBJ2-7; 7 bases are a match to TRBD1. The V segment lost 6 bases and the J segment 4 bases; nucleotides outside the gene matches: 12. Per germline, CDR1 LGHNA and CDR2 YSLEER. The CDR3 runs to 15 residues. CDR3 region: CASSTNWNRGYEQYF. The CDR3 DNA reads TGCGCCAGCAGTACCAACTGGAACAGGGGTTACGAGCAGTACTTC.

The rearrangement links TRBV4-2 to TRBJ1-2, with a tentative D call TRBD1 (5 bases). The CDR3 length is 14 residues. The germline V gene has CDR1 LGHNA and CDR2 YNFKEQ. The V end was cut by 4 bases, the J end by 6 bases, with 15 bases between. The CDR3 region is CASSPRGAGNGYTF. The DNA of the CDR3 is TGTGCCAGCAGCCCGAGAGGGGCGGGGAATGGCTACACCTTC.

Note on this clone: Distinct nucleotide sequences in the sample also encode this CDR3. The rearrangement links TRBV30 to TRBJ2-7; 10 bases line up with TRBD2. V lost 1 base, J lost 2 bases, and 5 bases stayed unmatched. The CDR3 is made up of 15 amino acids. Germline V gives CDR1 GTSNPN, CDR2 SVGIG (reference sequence). Here the CDR3 DNA reads TGTGCCTGGAGTGCGGGAGCGGGAGGGCCCTACGAGCAGTACTTC. This codes for CAWSAGAGGPYEQYF.

This chain uses TRBV5-6 with TRBJ1-2; D possibly corresponds to TRBD1 (6 bases). From germline, CDR1 is SGHDT and CDR2 YYEEEE. The V end lost 2 bases, the J end lost 0 bases, and 11 bases lay between the germline ends. The CDR3 consists of 15 residues. Written as DNA, the CDR3 is TGTGCCAGCAGCTTAGAGACAGGAGCTAACTATGGCTACACCTTC. Residues: CASSLETGANYGYTF.

In this sample, this clone turned up a few times. The gene calls are TRBV5-1 and TRBJ2-3; 13 bases are shared with TRBD2. The length of the CDR3 is 16 residues. Germline V CDR1 and CDR2: SGHRS, YFSETQ. J was trimmed by 2 bases and V by 5 bases; bases with no gene match: 5. CDR3 sequence reads: CASRRTSGGPTDTQYF. The CDR3 DNA is TGCGCCAGCAGACGGACTAGCGGGGGACCCACAGATACGCAGTATTTT.

The V gene is TRBV30, the J gene TRBJ2-3; 9 nucleotides match TRBD2. The germline V gene encodes CDR1 GTSNPN and CDR2 SVGIG (reference sequence). Germline trimming cut 2 bases from V and 1 base from J; bases unmatched to any gene: 10. CDR3 size: 17 residues. The chain's CDR3 is CAWSWVAGEVGTDTQYF. CDR3 DNA: TGTGCCTGGAGTTGGGTAGCGGGAGAGGTTGGCACAGATACGCAGTATTTT.

This clone was counted a single time. V is TRBV29-1 and J is TRBJ2-7; 13 nucleotides line up with TRBD2. The J segment lost 6 bases and the V segment lost 6 bases, leaving 8 bases of the junction unmatched. Germline V gene data show CDR1 as SQVTM and CDR2 as ANQGSEA. There are 14 residues in the CDR3. The CDR3 coding sequence is TGCAGCGTCTTAACTAGCGGGAGGGCCTGCGAGCAGTACTTC. This gives the protein CSVLTSGRACEQYF.

The chain has TRBV5-5 and TRBJ1-3; 10 bases line up with TRBD1. The CDR3 length is 17 residues. Germline values: CDR1 SGHKS, CDR2 YYEKEE (reference sequence). The J segment lost 0 bases and the V segment lost 4 bases, leaving 7 bases of the junction unmatched. This CDR3 is CASSAGQGPSSGNTIYF. The CDR3 DNA reads TGTGCCAGCAGCGCGGGACAGGGGCCAAGCTCTGGAAACACCATATATTTT.

The J gene is TRBJ1-6, the V gene TRBV30, with 9 nucleotides matching TRBD1. In germline, CDR1 is GTSNPN, CDR2 SVGIG (reference sequence). The CDR3 consists of 13 residues. CDR3 region: CALGQGNNSPLHF. The CDR3 nucleotides are TGTGCTTTGGGACAGGGTAATAATTCACCCCTCCACTTT. Variable domain in full (rest from reference TRBV30 and TRBJ1-6): SQTIHQWPATLVQPVGSPLSLECTVEGTSNPNLYWYRQAAGRGLQLLFYSVGIGQISSEVPQNLSASRPQDRQFILSSKKLLLSDSGFYLCALGQGNNSPLHFGNGTRLTVT.

The genes are TRBV15 and TRBJ1-2, with D unresolved. V lost 5 bases and J 5 bases, leaving 12 bases between the germline ends. Germline V gene lookup returns CDR1 LNHNV and CDR2 YYDKDF (reference sequence). The CDR3 loop spans 13 amino acids. The CDR3 loop reads CATSLSTGYGYTF. CDR3 nucleotides: TGTGCCACCAGCCTATCGACGGGTTATGGCTACACCTTC.

This chain links TRBV6-5 with TRBJ2-7, with 15 bases identical to TRBD2. V dropped 8 bases and J dropped 6; count of bases not matched to a gene: 8. This CDR3 contains 15 residues. Germline CDR1 MNHEY, CDR2 SVGAGI. CDR3 sequence: CASLPGLAGGSEQYF. The DNA of the CDR3 is TGTGCCAGCCTGCCGGGACTAGCGGGAGGAAGCGAGCAGTACTTC.

This chain links TRBV29-1 with TRBJ1-3; D perhaps matches TRBD1 (6 bases). From germline, CDR1 is SQVTM and CDR2 ANQGSEA. CDR3 length equals 18 residues. Trimming cost V 2 bases and J 1 base, with 21 bases left between them. For the CDR3, the DNA is TGCAGCGTTGAAAGCCACCGAATAGGAACAGGGTCTGGAAACACCATATATTTT. Translation gives CSVESHRIGTGSGNTIYF.

The chain uses TRBV27 and TRBJ2-7; 7 bases align to TRBD2. Germline-derived CDR1 and CDR2 are MNHEY and SMNVEV (reference sequence). The CDR3 totals 14 residues. With V trimmed by 5 bases and J by 0 bases, 4 bases remained unmatched. The DNA of the CDR3 is TGTGCCAGCAGTAGGGAGGGGATCTCCTACGAGCAGTACTTC. It specifies CASSREGISYEQYF.

CDR3 sequence reads: CASSPLRTGQETQYF. CDR3 coding DNA: TGTGCCAGCTCACCACTCCGGACAGGGCAAGAGACCCAGTACTTC. The chain has TRBV18 and TRBJ2-5, with 8 nucleotides matching TRBD1. The CDR3 covers 15 residues. Germline assignment: CDR1 KGHSH and CDR2 LQKENI. Unmatched junction bases numbered 3, after V lost 1 base and J lost 2 bases.

This chain uses TRBV13 with TRBJ1-5, with D possibly being TRBD1 (6 bases). V was shortened by 6 bases and J by 1 base, with 10 bases between the two germline ends. This CDR3 region has 14 residues. Germline CDR1 PRHDT, CDR2 FYEKMQ (reference sequence). The CDR3 spells CASSHGQSNQPQHF. The CDR3 DNA is TGTGCCAGCAGTCATGGACAGAGCAATCAGCCCCAGCATTTT. Variable domain in full (rest from reference TRBV13 and TRBJ1-5): AAGVIQSPRHLIKEKRETATLKCYPIPRHDTVYWYQQGPGQDPQFLISFYEKMQSDKGSIPDRFSAQQFSDYHSELNMSSLELGDSALYFCASSHGQSNQPQHFGDGTRLSIL.

This chain links TRBV2 with TRBJ2-1, with TRBD1 identical over 9 bases. The CDR3 runs 11 residues. Germline V gene data show CDR1 as SNHLY and CDR2 as FYNNEI. V was pared by 8 bases and J by 10 bases, with 3 bases of the junction left unmatched. This chain's CDR3 is CASGTGREQFF. The CDR3 region has the DNA TGTGCCAGCGGGACAGGGCGCGAGCAGTTCTTC.

The chain is built from TRBV29-1 and TRBJ2-3; 14 nucleotides align to TRBD2. CDR1 is SQVTM and CDR2 is ANQGSEA in the germline V gene. The CDR3 extends over 15 amino acids. V shed 5 bases and J 5 bases; nucleotides not matched to a gene: 6. CDR3 bases: TGCAGCGTTAGCGGACTAGCGGGGGGTGGAGATACGCAGTATTTT. Translated: CSVSGLAGGGDTQYF.

The gene calls are TRBV10-1 and TRBJ2-7, with a possible D match to TRBD1 (6 bases). CDR3 length: 12 residues. CDR1 is WNHNN, CDR2 SYGVQD, per germline (reference sequence). The V and J ends lost 4 bases and 5 bases respectively, with 9 bases between them. This chain's CDR3 is CASSAGGHEQYF. The CDR3 DNA is TGCGCCAGCAGTGCTGGGGGCCACGAGCAGTACTTC.